The following is a T cell receptor (beta chain) sequence with its context. Its antigen is still unknown. The sample comes from a study of T cells after yellow fever vaccination. About the study: SMART-Seq v4 Ultra Low Input prepared libraries from low-cell fractions.

Study-wide results and caveats: The secondary response peaked faster, at day 5 versus 15, but was weaker. In post-booster samples, most primary-vaccination clones reappeared (just under 97% CD4, 88% CD8). The CD4 compartment and the CD8 compartment contained a small share of clonotypes in common.

TCRdb re-derived calls from the 5' RACE reads in MiXCR, one entry per CDR3 protein. The sample lists roughly 500,000 distinct CDR3 sequences, roughly a fifth occurring once. V was shortened by 3 bases and J by 4 bases, with 9 bases between the two germline ends. CDR1 and CDR2 from the germline V gene are MNHEY and SVGEGT. The CDR3 consists of 13 residues. Sequenced here: PBMCs, sampled 15 days after the yellow fever booster vaccination. The source is a man aged 25 to 40 who received the YFV17D yellow fever vaccine. The chain links TRBV6-2 or TRBV6-3 to TRBJ2-5, with no clear D. The CDR3 is CASSYDRSETQYF. In nucleotides, the CDR3 is TGTGCCAGCAGTTATGACCGCTCAGAGACCCAGTACTTC.